These 8 T cell receptor beta chains share one sample of origin, sequenced in a study of CD8 T cells in Susac syndrome. Random-hexamer reverse transcription was applied to roughly 0.5 to 1 ug RNA. TCRdb reanalysed the immunoSEQ multiplex PCR reads using MiXCR and keeps one entry per CDR3 protein. The sample has 200,000 or so distinct CDR3 sequences, 90% to 95% seen once. Sample: CD4+ T cells from PBMCs. The receptors were gathered from a human donor with multiple sclerosis.

In DNA, the CDR3 is TGTGCCAGCAGCTTAGGGCAGGGTGGGAGAACTTTCTTT. Amino acids: CASSLGQGGRTFF. The chain has TRBV7-9 and TRBJ1-1, with D maybe TRBD1 (5 bases). Germline CDR1 is SEHNR and CDR2 is FQNEAQ (reference sequence). This CDR3 region has 13 residues. Trimming took 1 base from V and 12 from J, leaving 15 bases between them.

The chain employs TRBV20-1 and TRBJ2-5, with D possibly TRBD1 on 6 matching bases. The CDR3 sequence is 13 residues long. V shed 7 bases and J shed 5 bases, with 17 bases lying between them. The germline gives CDR1 DFQATT, CDR2 SNEGSKA (reference sequence). CDR3 sequence: CSGAGVLGETQYF. The CDR3, as DNA: TGCAGTGGCGCAGGGGTTCTGGGGGAGACCCAGTACTTC.

The V and J genes are TRBV20-1 and TRBJ2-1; 11 bases map to TRBD2. The junction had 3 bases not matched to a gene; V was cut back by 5 bases and J by 0 bases. This CDR3 comprises 15 residues. Germline V gene data show CDR1 as DFQATT and CDR2 as SNEGSKA (reference sequence). CDR3 sequence: CSAPSGRTSYNEQFF. Written as DNA, the CDR3 is TGCAGTGCTCCTAGCGGGAGGACCTCCTACAATGAGCAGTTCTTC.

This clonotype was seen just once. The chain's CDR3 is CSARRGQSSYNEQFF. DNA of the CDR3: TGCAGTGCTAGGCGGGGGCAGAGCTCCTACAATGAGCAGTTCTTC. The rearrangement uses TRBV20-1 and TRBJ2-1; possibly TRBD2 for D (7 bases). This CDR3 is built from 15 residues. CDR1 and CDR2 (germline): DFQATT, SNEGSKA (reference sequence). The V end was cut by 3 bases, the J end by 0 bases, with 12 bases between.

The chain joins TRBV7-9 to TRBJ1-1; possibly TRBD1 for D (5 bases). The V gene's germline CDR1 is SEHNR and CDR2 FQNEAQ (reference sequence). Trimming cost V 5 bases and J 0 bases, with 16 bases left between them. There are 16 residues in the CDR3. CDR3 nucleotides: TGTGCCAGCAGCCCCCGGAACGGACACCTGAACACTGAAGCTTTCTTT. Amino acid sequence: CASSPRNGHLNTEAFF.

This clonotype has just one count. The gene calls are TRBV4-1 and TRBJ2-2; D gene ambiguous. This CDR3 has 17 amino acids. Trimming left V 1 base short and J 0 bases short, with 12 bases between. Germline V gives CDR1 MGHRA, CDR2 YSYEKL. CDR3 loop: CASSQVPELSNTGELFF. In DNA form, the CDR3 reads TGCGCCAGCAGCCAAGTTCCGGAGCTCTCGAACACCGGGGAGCTGTTTTTT.

This chain joins TRBV27 and TRBJ1-1, with 7 bases fitting TRBD1. Germline loops: CDR1 MNHEY, CDR2 SMNVEV (reference sequence). The CDR3 runs 15 residues. V was pared by 2 bases and J by 2 bases, with 5 bases of the junction left unmatched. The CDR3 spells CASSLSDRENTEAFF. CDR3 nucleotides: TGTGCCAGCAGTTTAAGTGACAGGGAAAACACTGAAGCTTTCTTT.

The V call is TRBV24-1, the J call TRBJ2-1; 11 bases fit TRBD2. CDR1 is KGHDR, CDR2 SFDVKD, per germline. The V gene end was trimmed by 3 bases and the J gene end by 9 bases; junction bases not matched to a gene: 12. The CDR3 is 17 residues long. The CDR3 DNA sequence: TGTGCCACCAGTGATCCCGGACTAGCGGGTTCCCGGGGTGAGCAGTTCTTC. It yields the protein CATSDPGLAGSRGEQFF.